A single sample is the source of the 17 T cell receptor beta chains below, sequenced in a study of blood T cell repertoires in COVID-19. Generated by immunoSEQ multiplex PCR, the TCRdb table keeps only in-frame clones and is missing some. This sample has roughly 330,000 clones; approximately 89% occur once, and the top ten carry less than 6%. Specimen: PBMCs or T cells enriched from blood (not recorded which). The receptors stem from a woman aged 25 to 39 who had recovered from COVID-19.

This chain uses TRBV7-3 with TRBJ2-7; TRBD1 matches 7 bases. With V trimmed by 4 bases and J by 6 bases, 6 bases remained unmatched. The CDR3 is made up of 13 amino acids. Looked up from germline, CDR1 is SGHTA and CDR2 is FQGTGA. For the CDR3, the DNA is TGTGCCAGCAGCTCCCGACAGGGTGGCGAGCAGTACTTC. It yields the protein CASSSRQGGEQYF. The full variable domain, completed using reference TRBV7-3 and TRBJ2-7, is GAGVSQTPSNKVTEKGKYVELRCDPISGHTALYWYRQSLGQGPEFLIYFQGTGAADDSGLPNDRFFAVRPEGSVSTLKIQRTERGDSAVYLCASSSRQGGEQYFGPGTRLTVT.

The genes are TRBV2 and TRBJ1-1; tentatively, D is TRBD1 (5 bases). This CDR3 region has 15 residues. Trimming stripped 5 bases from V and 3 bases from J, with 16 bases between. The germline V gene encodes CDR1 SNHLY and CDR2 FYNNEI. CDR3 DNA sequence: TGTGCCAGCAGTCTCCTGCAGGGAGGAGACACTGAAGCTTTCTTT. Protein: CASSLLQGGDTEAFF. Together with reference TRBV2 and TRBJ1-1, the CDR3 gives the full variable domain: EPEVTQTPSHQVTQMGQEVILRCVPISNHLYFYWYRQILGQKVEFLVSFYNNEISEKSEIFDDQFSVERPDGSNFTLKIRSTKLEDSAMYFCASSLLQGGDTEAFFGQGTRLTVV.

CDR3 amino acids: CASKLPNQETQYF. The CDR3, as DNA: TGTGCCAGCAAACTGCCAAATCAAGAGACCCAGTACTTC. V gene TRBV11-1 combines with J gene TRBJ2-5; D unresolved. Germline assignment: CDR1 SGHAT and CDR2 FQDESV (reference sequence). The CDR3 covers 13 residues. V gave up 7 bases and J gave up 2 bases, with 11 bases separating them.

The rearrangement joins TRBV6-2 or TRBV6-3 to TRBJ2-7; D possibly corresponds to TRBD1 (5 bases). This CDR3 has 14 amino acids. Germline lookup yields CDR1 MNHEY and CDR2 SVGEGT. V was cut by 6 bases and J by 1 base, with 13 bases left in between. The CDR3 is CASSPWGVSYEQYF. CDR3 DNA sequence: TGTGCCAGCAGCCCCTGGGGCGTTTCCTACGAGCAGTACTTC.

The V and J genes are TRBV3-1 (or the pseudogene TRBV3-2) and TRBJ2-5; D remains ambiguous. CDR3 length: 14 amino acids. Per the germline V gene, CDR1 is LGHDT and CDR2 is YNNKEL (reference sequence). Trimming removed 0 bases from V and 4 bases from J, with 9 bases in between. The CDR3 nucleotides are TGTGCCAGCAGCCAAGAAGCGTCGGGAGAGACCCAGTACTTC. Translated: CASSQEASGETQYF.

This clone appeared once. The chain joins TRBV15 to TRBJ2-5; D not resolved. Germline CDR1 is LNHNV and CDR2 is YYDKDF (reference sequence). The V end was cut by 0 bases, the J end by 2 bases, with 10 bases between. This CDR3 comprises 15 residues. CDR3 DNA: TGTGCCACCAGCAGAGAAATCGCGACACAAGAGACCCAGTACTTC. Translation: CATSREIATQETQYF.

The gene calls are TRBV27 and TRBJ2-6, with a tentative D call TRBD1 (8 bases). The germline V gene has CDR1 MNHEY and CDR2 SMNVEV (reference sequence). CDR3 size: 17 residues. Trimming took 5 bases from V and 4 from J, leaving 18 bases between them. As DNA, the CDR3 is TGTGCCAGCAGTAGGACAGGGAGGGCCCCCGGGGCCAACGTCCTGACTTTC. It yields the protein CASSRTGRAPGANVLTF.

This clone was observed a single time. The V call is TRBV3-1 (or the pseudogene TRBV3-2), the J call TRBJ1-5, with D uncertain. Germline assignment: CDR1 LGHDT and CDR2 YNNKEL (reference sequence). The V end lost 5 bases, the J end lost 2 bases, and 10 bases lay between the germline ends. There are 14 residues in the CDR3. CDR3 DNA: TGTGCCAGCAGCGGGCTGGGAGGCAATCAGCCCCAGCATTTT. This translates into CASSGLGGNQPQHF.

This chain links TRBV19 with TRBJ1-5; TRBD1 might be the D (6 bases). Trimming stripped 7 bases from V and 6 bases from J, with 22 bases between. The CDR3 covers 16 residues. Germline CDR1 reads LNHDA; CDR2 reads SQIVND (reference sequence). The CDR3 nucleotides read TGTGCCAGTACCCCCCAGGCACAGGGCCCTGGTCAGCCCCAGCATTTT. Amino acid sequence: CASTPQAQGPGQPQHF.

The V and J genes are TRBV7-8 and TRBJ2-5, with D maybe TRBD2 (5 bases). Germline V gene data show CDR1 as SGHVS and CDR2 as FQNEAQ. V was shortened by 3 bases and J by 1 base, with 6 bases between the two germline ends. This CDR3 has 13 residues. CDR3: CASSFGLQETQYF. The CDR3 DNA reads TGTGCCAGCAGCTTCGGACTCCAAGAGACCCAGTACTTC.

The chain links TRBV29-1 to TRBJ1-1; a weak D match, TRBD1 (5 bases). Germline lookup yields CDR1 SQVTM and CDR2 ANQGSEA. CDR3 length: 15 amino acids. The V and J ends lost 6 bases and 5 bases respectively, with 22 bases between them. CDR3 nucleotides: TGCAGCGTCGCCCGCCGCAGGGCCGGTTTAACTGAAGCTTTCTTT. This translates into CSVARRRAGLTEAFF.

The chain combines TRBV7-9 with TRBJ2-7; 9 bases are shared with TRBD1. CDR1 SEHNR and CDR2 FQNEAQ come from the germline V gene (reference sequence). The CDR3 is 14 residues long. J lost 5 bases, V lost 1 base, and 3 bases had no gene match. This chain's CDR3 is CASSLGGQGNEQYF. CDR3 sequence (DNA): TGTGCCAGCAGCTTAGGGGGACAGGGTAACGAGCAGTACTTC.

The gene calls are TRBV7-9 and TRBJ2-7; D is unresolved. Germline CDR1 and CDR2: SEHNR and FQNEAQ (reference sequence). The CDR3 has 14 residues. Trimming removed 0 bases from V and 3 bases from J, with 9 bases in between. CDR3 coding DNA: TGTGCCAGCAGCTTAGCGGGCACCAGCTACGAGCAGTACTTC. It translates to CASSLAGTSYEQYF.

This clone was observed a handful of times. The gene calls are TRBV10-3 and TRBJ1-6; unclear D gene. V gave up 1 base and J gave up 7 bases, with 11 bases separating them. The CDR3 contains 15 residues. The germline V gene encodes CDR1 ENHRY and CDR2 SYGVKD. CDR3 DNA: TGTGCCATCAGTGAGTTAGGCGGTGACAATTCACCCCTCCACTTT. It specifies CAISELGGDNSPLHF.

This chain joins TRBV7-3 and TRBJ2-2; 7 bases fit TRBD2. V gave up 3 bases and J gave up 4 bases; unmatched junction bases: 5. Per germline, CDR1 SGHTA and CDR2 FQGTGA. The CDR3 loop spans 15 amino acids. CDR3 in amino acids: CASSLASGFTGELFF. The DNA for the CDR3 is TGTGCCAGCAGCTTGGCTAGCGGCTTCACCGGGGAGCTGTTTTTT. The variable domain in full, completed from reference TRBV7-3 and TRBJ2-2, reads GAGVSQTPSNKVTEKGKYVELRCDPISGHTALYWYRQSLGQGPEFLIYFQGTGAADDSGLPNDRFFAVRPEGSVSTLKIQRTERGDSAVYLCASSLASGFTGELFFGEGSRLTVL.

The chain joins TRBV11-1 to TRBJ2-1, with D perhaps matching TRBD2 (6 bases). V was pared by 5 bases and J by 0 bases, with 14 bases between. The CDR3 consists of 16 residues. Germline CDR1 SGHAT, CDR2 FQDESV (reference sequence). Here the CDR3 DNA reads TGTGCCAGCAGCGAAGGGACTGAACTCTCCTACAATGAGCAGTTCTTC. It translates to CASSEGTELSYNEQFF. The variable domain in full, with the rest retrieved from reference TRBV11-1 and TRBJ2-1, is EAEVAQSPRYKITEKSQAVAFWCDPISGHATLYWYRQILGQGPELLVQFQDESVVDDSQLPKDRFSAERLKGVDSTLKIQPAELGDSAMYLCASSEGTELSYNEQFFGPGTRLTVL.

This clone was found once. The chain combines TRBV27 with TRBJ2-1, with D tentatively TRBD1 (6 bases). The CDR3 runs 15 residues. Germline-derived CDR1 and CDR2 are MNHEY and SMNVEV (reference sequence). V shed 5 bases and J shed 9 bases, with 20 bases lying between them. CDR3 sequence reads: CASSALNRVLGEQFF. As DNA, the CDR3 is TGTGCCAGCAGTGCGTTAAACAGGGTACTGGGTGAGCAGTTCTTC.